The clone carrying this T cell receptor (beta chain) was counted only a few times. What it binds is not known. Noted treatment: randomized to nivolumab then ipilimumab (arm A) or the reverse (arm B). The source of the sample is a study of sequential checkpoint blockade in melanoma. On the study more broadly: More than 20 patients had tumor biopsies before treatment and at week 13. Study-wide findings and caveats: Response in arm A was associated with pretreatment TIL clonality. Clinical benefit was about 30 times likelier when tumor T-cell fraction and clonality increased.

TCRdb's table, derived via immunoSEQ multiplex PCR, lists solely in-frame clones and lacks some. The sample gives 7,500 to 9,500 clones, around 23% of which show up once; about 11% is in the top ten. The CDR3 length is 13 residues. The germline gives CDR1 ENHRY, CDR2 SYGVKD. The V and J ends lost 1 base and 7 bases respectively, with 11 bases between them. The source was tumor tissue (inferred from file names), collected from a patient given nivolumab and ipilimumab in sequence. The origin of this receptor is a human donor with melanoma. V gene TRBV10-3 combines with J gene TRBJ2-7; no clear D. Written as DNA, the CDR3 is TGTGCCATCAGTGAGTTCGAGCCTACGGAGCAGTACTTC. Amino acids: CAISEFEPTEQYF.